Listed below are T cell receptor beta chains from one sample, sequenced in a study of T cells in Graves' hyperthyroidism and ophthalmopathy. Via MiXCR, TCRdb re-called the multiplex PCR reads, giving one row per CDR3 protein. The sample has around 340,000 distinct CDR3 sequences; 18% are singletons. The sequenced sample was blood. Every receptor here comes from a woman between 50 and 59 years old with Graves' hyperthyroidism. The CDR3 runs from the conserved cysteine through the conserved F or W. A D gene is named only where the DNA matches it firmly. Not all rows give a size; the values are once, few, many and, for expanded clones, a class.

V	J	D	size	length	CDR3	DNA
TRBV9	TRBJ2-2	-	few	16	CASSVEGTEFTGELFF	TGTGCCAGCAGCGTAGAAGGGACTGAATTCACCGGGGAGCTGTTTTTT
TRBV5-1	TRBJ1-1	-	few	13	CASSLEGRGEAFF	TGCGCCAGCAGCTTGGAAGGCAGGGGTGAAGCTTTCTTT
TRBV20-1	TRBJ2-3	TRBD2	once	16	CSAIFPGLAGTDTQYF	TGCAGTGCTATCTTCCCGGGACTAGCGGGCACAGATACGCAGTATTTT
TRBV18	TRBJ2-3	TRBD1	few	16	CASSPGQVGTGDTQYF	TGTGCCAGCTCACCGGGACAGGTCGGGACCGGGGATACGCAGTATTTT
TRBV20-1	TRBJ2-1	-	few	15	CSANSRDQGRDEQFF	TGCAGTGCAAACTCCCGTGATCAAGGACGCGATGAGCAGTTCTTC
TRBV4-1	TRBJ1-6	-	-	15	CASSQDLADFSPLHF	TGCGCCAGCAGCCAAGACTTGGCCGACTTCTCACCCCTCCACTTT
TRBV6-1	TRBJ1-3	-	few	15	CASRRDLTAGNTIYF	TGTGCCAGCAGACGGGACTTAACGGCGGGAAACACCATATATTTT
TRBV11-2	TRBJ1-6	-	few	15	CASSHPRGALSPLHF	TGTGCCAGCAGCCACCCCCGGGGGGCTCTTTCACCCCTCCACTTT
TRBV3-1	TRBJ2-7	-	many	14	CASSPYSGSYEQYF	TGTGCCAGCAGCCCCTACAGCGGCTCCTACGAGCAGTACTTC
TRBV12-3/TRBV12-4	TRBJ2-5	-	-	16	CASSLSGQPYQETQYF	TGTGCCAGCAGTTTGTCAGGGCAACCGTACCAAGAGACCCAGTACTTC
TRBV20-1	TRBJ1-4	-	few	17	CSAPPPGSFATNEKLFF	TGCAGTGCTCCTCCCCCGGGGTCCTTCGCAACTAATGAAAAACTGTTTTTT
TRBV6-4	TRBJ2-1	TRBD2	-	15	CASSTLAGGPNEQFF	TGTGCCAGCAGTACACTAGCGGGAGGTCCCAATGAGCAGTTCTTC
TRBV7-9	TRBJ2-7	-	many	12	CASTTSSYEQYF	TGTGCCAGCACCACTAGCTCCTACGAGCAGTACTTC
TRBV13	TRBJ2-7	-	few	14	CASSLGRPSYEQYF	TGTGCCAGCAGCTTAGGCAGGCCCTCCTACGAGCAGTACTTC
TRBV10-3	TRBJ2-5	-	few	14	CAIKPAAEQETQYF	TGTGCCATCAAACCGGCGGCAGAACAAGAGACCCAGTACTTC
TRBV5-1	TRBJ2-5	-	-	18	CASRLNLDSGVYQETQYF	TGCGCCAGCAGACTTAATCTCGACAGTGGTGTGTACCAAGAGACCCAGTACTTC
TRBV6-1	TRBJ1-1	-	-	15	CASSGRSGQNTEAFF	TGTGCCAGCAGTGGACGATCGGGCCAGAACACTGAAGCTTTCTTT
TRBV7-2	TRBJ2-5	TRBD2	-	18	CASSLTAGTSGSGKTQYF	TGTGCCAGCAGCTTAACAGCCGGGACTAGCGGGAGTGGAAAGACCCAGTACTTC
TRBV3-1	TRBJ2-1	-	many	17	CASSPLTSWPATNEQFF	TGTGCCAGCAGCCCATTAACCTCATGGCCCGCTACCAATGAGCAGTTCTTC
TRBV29-1	TRBJ1-1	-	few	10	CSGEDREAFF	TGCAGCGGAGAGGACAGAGAAGCTTTCTTT
TRBV13	TRBJ2-3	TRBD2	few	16	CASSLRLAGDTDTQYF	TGTGCCAGCAGCTTAAGACTAGCGGGGGATACGGATACGCAGTATTTT
TRBV24-1	TRBJ2-7	TRBD2	once	16	CATSAGTSGRSYEQYF	TGTGCCACCAGTGCCGGGACTAGCGGGAGGTCCTACGAGCAGTACTTC
TRBV12-3/TRBV12-4	TRBJ2-3	-	many	12	CASSLVEDTQYF	TGTGCCAGCAGTTTAGTGGAGGATACGCAGTATTTT
TRBV12-3/TRBV12-4	TRBJ1-1	-	few	17	CASSYPAGGRGITEAFF	TGTGCCAGCAGTTACCCTGCCGGGGGGAGAGGAATCACTGAAGCTTTCTTT
TRBV6-2/TRBV6-3	TRBJ1-3	-	-	14	CASSLQVSGNTIYF	TGTGCCAGCAGCCTACAGGTCTCTGGAAACACCATATATTTT
TRBV6-1	TRBJ2-1	TRBD2	-	15	CASSEWSGGAYEQFF	TGTGCCAGCAGTGAATGGAGCGGGGGGGCATATGAGCAGTTCTTC
TRBV6-1	TRBJ2-1	-	few	13	CASRADSYNEQFF	TGTGCCAGCAGAGCGGACAGCTACAATGAGCAGTTCTTC
TRBV6-1	TRBJ1-1	-	many	12	CASGQSTVEAFF	TGTGCCAGCGGGCAGTCTACCGTTGAAGCTTTCTTT
TRBV28	TRBJ2-7	-	many	14	CASSLRGRGYEQYF	TGTGCCAGCAGTTTGCGAGGGAGAGGGTACGAGCAGTACTTC
TRBV20-1	TRBJ2-3	-	few	15	CSARNSGKGTDTQYF	TGCAGTGCTAGAAACTCCGGGAAAGGCACAGATACGCAGTATTTT
TRBV13	TRBJ1-1	TRBD1	many	12	CASNRGEAEAFF	TGTGCCAGTAACAGGGGGGAGGCTGAAGCTTTCTTT
TRBV29-1	TRBJ1-1	TRBD1	few	14	CSAEGQGARTEAFF	TGCAGCGCGGAGGGACAGGGGGCGCGCACTGAAGCTTTCTTT
TRBV7-6	TRBJ2-3	-	few	15	CASSLAVARWDTQYF	TGTGCCAGCAGCTTAGCGGTGGCGAGGTGGGATACGCAGTATTTT
TRBV6-5	TRBJ1-6	-	few	14	CASSYGESSSPLHF	TGTGCCAGCAGTTACGGAGAGTCCTCTTCACCCCTCCACTTT
TRBV28	TRBJ2-5	TRBD2	many	16	CASSFRLAGGPRTQYF	TGTGCCAGCAGTTTTCGGCTAGCGGGAGGCCCCAGGACCCAGTACTTC
TRBV9	TRBJ1-6	-	few	16	CASSKSGTGSNSPLHF	TGTGCCAGCAGCAAATCCGGGACGGGAAGTAATTCACCCCTCCACTTT
TRBV7-2	TRBJ1-2	TRBD1	once	15	CASRASDRGYWGATF	TGTGCCAGCAGGGCCTCAGACAGGGGGTATTGGGGTGCCACCTTC
TRBV29-1	TRBJ2-3	-	many	14	CSVVGGRLGDTQYF	TGCAGCGTTGTGGGCGGGCGGCTAGGGGATACGCAGTATTTT
TRBV27	TRBJ2-2	-	many	14	CASSFSQNTGELFF	TGTGCCAGCAGTTTTTCTCAAAACACCGGGGAGCTGTTTTTT
TRBV7-9	TRBJ1-4	-	-	14	CASSLGAGNEKLFF	TGTGCCAGCAGCTTAGGGGCAGGCAATGAAAAACTGTTTTTT
TRBV15	TRBJ1-2	-	-	16	CATSRDRSEQNYGYTF	TGTGCCACCAGCAGAGATCGGTCAGAGCAGAACTATGGCTACACCTTC
TRBV7-3	TRBJ1-6	-	-	15	CASSLSPGTNSPLHF	TGTGCCAGCAGCTTAAGTCCAGGGACGAATTCACCCCTCCACTTT
TRBV28	TRBJ1-2	-	-	12	CASRRGSTGYTF	TGTGCCAGCCGGCGGGGGAGTACTGGCTACACCTTC
TRBV7-8	TRBJ2-2	TRBD2	few	14	CASSPGSGSGELFF	TGTGCCAGCAGCCCCGGTAGCGGGAGCGGGGAGCTGTTTTTT
TRBV13	TRBJ2-7	TRBD1	many	13	CASSYGQGYEQYF	TGTGCCAGCAGCTACGGACAGGGGTACGAGCAGTACTTC